The 5 T cell receptor beta chains below come from one sample, sequenced in a study of blood T cell repertoires in COVID-19. Clones were sequenced by immunoSEQ multiplex PCR, and TCRdb holds only the in-frame ones, with some missing. The sample has fewer than 40,000 clones, roughly 80% seen once. Sequencing used peripheral blood. These receptors all stem from an elderly man with acute or convalescent COVID-19.

This sequence joins TRBV14 and TRBJ2-7, with D possibly being TRBD1 (6 bases). V gave up 4 bases and J gave up 0 bases, with 10 bases separating them. The CDR3 runs to 14 residues. CDR1 and CDR2 (germline): SGHDN, FVKESK. The CDR3 nucleotides are TGTGCCAGCAGCCGCCGGGACAACTCCTACGAGCAGTACTTC. This gives the protein CASSRRDNSYEQYF.

The CDR3 spells CASSPTGTTNTGELFF. For the CDR3, the DNA is TGTGCCAGCAGCCCGACCGGGACTACGAACACCGGGGAGCTGTTTTTT. The V call is TRBV11-3, the J call TRBJ2-2; TRBD2 aligns across 7 bases. Germline loops: CDR1 SGHNT, CDR2 YENEEA. The CDR3 has 16 residues. Trimming at V came to 5 bases and at J to 0 bases, leaving 6 bases not matched to a gene.

This clone was counted a few times. V gene TRBV7-2 combines with J gene TRBJ1-4, with D tentatively TRBD1 (6 bases). With 4 bases removed from V and 7 bases from J, the gap between germline ends came to 13 bases. The CDR3 contains 14 residues. The germline gives CDR1 SGHTA, CDR2 FQGNSA. Here the CDR3 reads CASSSRQVTEKLFF. CDR3 in DNA: TGTGCCAGCAGCTCCCGACAGGTTACTGAAAAACTGTTTTTT.

This chain links TRBV7-9 with TRBJ2-2; 9 bases map to TRBD1. V dropped 3 bases and J dropped 3; count of bases not matched to a gene: 5. Germline V CDR1 and CDR2: SEHNR, FQNEAQ (reference sequence). CDR3 length equals 16 residues. Here the CDR3 DNA reads TGTGCCAGCAGCTTGGGGACAGGGTTTTACACCGGGGAGCTGTTTTTT. This codes for CASSLGTGFYTGELFF.

The chain combines TRBV5-8 with TRBJ1-2; 7 bases are shared with TRBD1. The trim removed 3 bases at V and 3 bases at J, leaving 20 bases unmatched. The CDR3 loop spans 19 amino acids. Germline assignment: CDR1 SGHTS and CDR2 YDEGEE. The CDR3 coding sequence is TGTGCCAGCAGCTCAAAAACAGGGACAGCTCTAAGAAGGGACTATGGCTACACCTTC. Protein product: CASSSKTGTALRRDYGYTF.